This TCR beta chain was profiled in a study of Ad26.COV2.S vaccination and SARS-CoV-2 variants (dated by TCRdb to 2020 to 2023). In the study overall: Donors in the vaccine arm were drawn from COV1001, a multicentre, randomized, double-blind, placebo-controlled phase I-IIa trial testing Ad26.COV2.S in healthy adults. Ad26.COV2.S was administered intramuscularly at 5 x 10^10 or 1 x 10^11 viral particles, either as a single shot or as two shots given 56 days apart. TCRbeta repertoire sequencing served as the tool for gauging how specific and how broad the SARS-CoV-2-reactive T cell receptors were following Ad26.COV2.S vaccination. A total of roughly 30 samples were included in the TCR-sequenced set, comprising roughly 19 Ad26.COV2.S vaccine recipients, 5 placebo recipients and 8 SARS-CoV-2 convalescent individuals. Participants in the trial were split at random into five groups of five each, receiving low-dose or high-dose Ad26.COV2.S once or twice, or else placebo on both occasions. Investigators remained blinded to trial group allocation during experiments and outcome assessment. Study-wide findings and limitations: Spike-specific TCR breadth was higher in Ad26.COV2.S recipients than in placebo recipients (P = 0.0014). Vaccine and placebo recipients had similar non-spike TCR breadth, a finding consistent with the vaccine containing only spike. After vaccination, spike-specific CD8+ and CD4+ T cell responses were reported to show substantial breadth. It was noted by the authors that total T cell responses may have been underestimated by the TCR breadth and depth analyses. Comparing responses between vaccine doses or regimens was not something the study was powered to do.

The treatment or condition label of this sample denotes: 15 to 20 received Ad26.COV2.S at low or high dose, single or two shots; about 5 received placebo; per-sample allocation not given. Repertoires of vaccine and placebo recipients were sequenced from samples taken on day 63 after the first injection. In Cohort 1b, 25 to 30 adults aged 18-55 years were enrolled at a single site in Boston, USA, between 29 July and 7 August 2020. Ad26.COV2.S was a replication-incompetent adenovirus type 26 vector that expressed a prefusion-stabilized SARS-CoV-2 spike protein derived from the original Wuhan strain. TCRbeta CDR3 regions were sequenced with the immunoSEQ Assay. After extraction, genomic DNA underwent amplification by bias-controlled multiplex PCR, followed by high-throughput sequencing. Concerning the study's data processing: To quantify the absolute abundance of every unique TCRbeta CDR3 region, sequences were collapsed and filtered. Usable DNA was measured by amplifying reference genes present in all nucleated cells, and TCRbeta template counts were normalized to that usable DNA to estimate T cell fraction. Repertoire TCRs were annotated as SARS-CoV-2-specific by exact matching of V gene, CDR3 amino acid sequence and J gene to a known reactive TCR set. The reference SARS-CoV-2 TCR set was obtained from MIRA and was filtered for enrichment in COVID-19-positive ImmuneCODE repertoires, whereby public or cross-reactive TCRs were removed. Drawing on the MIRA antigens, annotated TCRs were analysed further at the level of specific ORF or position within ORF. Depth was the summed frequency of annotated unique rearrangements, while breadth was defined as annotated unique rearrangements over total unique productive rearrangements. Two-sided Wilcoxon rank-sum tests were used to compare TCR breadth between groups. In its TCRdb copy, this immuneACCESS table keeps in-frame sequences only and misses some clones. Where compared with another copy, unresolved V genes explain less than half of these, and the others have no known cause. V, J and clone size derive from that table, while D and trimming were established from the DNA sequence. The sample contains approximately 480,000 clones, around 88% of them found a single time. About 13% of the sample comes from the top ten.

V and J are truncated by 5 bases and 8 bases respectively, leaving an intervening sequence of 18 bases. Including cysteine and phenylalanine, the CDR3 has 15 amino acids. Only the CDR3 part of the read is kept: 45 bases, read in frame from the first base. The CDR1 and CDR2 encoded by the germline V gene (reference sequence) are LNHNV and YYDKDF. In this sample, this clone turned up once. The specificity of this receptor is unknown. The sample holds no much larger clone one base away, and base qualities are not on file. This clonotype was obtained from a person aged 18-65 years who received the Ad26.COV2.S COVID-19 vaccine or a placebo. The starting material was peripheral blood, obtained in a trial of Ad26.COV2.S vaccine versus placebo. The chain is assembled from TRBV15 and TRBJ1-4; the best D guess is TRBD1, with 6 bases matching. The base sequence is TGTGCCACCAGCCCTATTGGTCCCCAGGGGGAAAAACTGTTTTTT. Translated, this is CATSPIGPQGEKLFF.